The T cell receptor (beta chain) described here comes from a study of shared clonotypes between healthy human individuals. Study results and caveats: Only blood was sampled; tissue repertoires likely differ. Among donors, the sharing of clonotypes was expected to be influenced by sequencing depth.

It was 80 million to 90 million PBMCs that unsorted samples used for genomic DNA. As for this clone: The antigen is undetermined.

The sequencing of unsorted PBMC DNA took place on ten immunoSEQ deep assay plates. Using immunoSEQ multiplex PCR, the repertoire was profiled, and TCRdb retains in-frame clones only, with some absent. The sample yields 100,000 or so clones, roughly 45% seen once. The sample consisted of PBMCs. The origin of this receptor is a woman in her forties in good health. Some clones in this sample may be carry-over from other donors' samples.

The DNA of the CDR3 is TGTGCCAGCTCCAGGGGCGGGGCCTACGAGCAGTACTTC. It specifies CASSRGGAYEQYF. This chain connects TRBV18 to TRBJ2-7; D possibly matches TRBD1 or TRBD2 (6 bases each). The CDR3 covers 13 residues. CDR1 is KGHSH, CDR2 LQKENI, per germline. Between the trimmed V and J ends, which lost 6 bases and 2 bases, there was a span of 11 bases. The variable domain in full, completed from reference TRBV18 and TRBJ2-7, reads NAGVMQNPRHLVRRRGQEARLRCSPMKGHSHVYWYRQLPEEGLKFMVYLQKENIIDESGMPKERFSAEFPKEGPSILRIQQVVRGDSAAYFCASSRGGAYEQYFGPGTRLTVT.